The 23 T cell receptor beta chains below were found in one sample sequenced in a study of CD8+ T cells in alopecia areata. Peripheral blood and lesional scalp punch biopsies came from alopecia areata patients. Reverse transcription of extracted RNA yielded cDNA, which provided the sequencing template. TCRdb's copy holds only in-frame clones and misses some; the assay was immunoSEQ multiplex PCR. The sample has 12,000 or so clones; approximately 60% are singletons. The sequenced sample was skin. The receptors derive from a human donor with alopecia areata.

The chain carries TRBV7-9 and TRBJ2-3; no reliable D call. V shed 5 bases and J shed 0 bases, with 9 bases lying between them. The V gene's germline CDR1 is SEHNR and CDR2 FQNEAQ (reference sequence). The CDR3 covers 14 residues. The CDR3 DNA follows: TGTGCCAGCAGCGTCGACATTAGCACAGATACGCAGTATTTT. Protein sequence: CASSVDISTDTQYF.

In its sample, this clone was seen once. The chain couples TRBV28 to TRBJ1-5, with 8 bases aligning to TRBD1. V was pared by 4 bases and J by 3 bases, with 8 bases of the junction left unmatched. This CDR3 has 16 amino acids. Germline V gene data show CDR1 as MDHEN and CDR2 as SYDVKM. Written as DNA, the CDR3 is TGTGCCAGCAGTTCCGCCTCGGACAGGGCCAATCAGCCCCAGCATTTT. Amino acid sequence: CASSSASDRANQPQHF.

The V and J genes are TRBV5-1 and TRBJ1-1, with 9 bases lining up with TRBD1. With 0 bases clipped from V and 5 bases from J, the junction kept 5 bases outside the gene matches. Germline V gives CDR1 SGHRS, CDR2 YFSETQ. The CDR3 totals 15 residues. CDR3 sequence reads: CASSLAGQGLTEAFF. CDR3 DNA: TGCGCCAGCAGCTTGGCGGGACAGGGATTAACTGAAGCTTTCTTT.

The V call is TRBV6-5, the J call TRBJ1-6, with TRBD1 matching over 7 bases. This CDR3 comprises 14 residues. V shed 6 bases, J shed 11 bases, and the junction held 10 bases outside the gene matches. Germline V gives CDR1 MNHEY, CDR2 SVGAGI. The chain's CDR3 is CASSATGLLAPLHF. The CDR3 bases are TGTGCCAGCAGCGCGACAGGGTTATTGGCACCCCTCCACTTT.

This clone occurred a few times. The chain uses TRBV25-1 and TRBJ2-7; TRBD1 matches at 7 bases. The CDR3 sequence is 12 residues long. The V segment lost 7 bases and the J segment 5 bases; nucleotides outside the gene matches: 5. In germline, CDR1 is MGHDK, CDR2 SYGVNS. This CDR3 is CASMQGVNEQYF. For the CDR3, the DNA is TGTGCCAGCATGCAGGGGGTCAACGAGCAGTACTTC.

This sequence joins TRBV29-1 and TRBJ1-1, with 9 bases lining up with TRBD1. The CDR3 covers 10 residues. In germline, CDR1 is SQVTM, CDR2 ANQGSEA. This CDR3 is CGGGTGEAFF. The CDR3 bases are TGCGGCGGAGGGACAGGGGAAGCTTTCTTT.

The chain recombines TRBV7-9 with TRBJ2-7, with 12 bases aligning to TRBD2. The V gene end was trimmed by 1 base and the J gene end by 2 bases; junction bases not matched to a gene: 3. Germline loops: CDR1 SEHNR, CDR2 FQNEAQ (reference sequence). This CDR3 spans 16 amino acids. The CDR3 coding sequence is TGTGCCAGCAGCTTAGGACTAGCGGGAGTCCCCTACGAGCAGTACTTC. This encodes CASSLGLAGVPYEQYF.

This clone was recorded once. The V call is TRBV28, the J call TRBJ2-5, with a weak D call TRBD1 (5 bases). CDR3 length: 16 amino acids. The V end lost 6 bases, the J end lost 1 base, and 18 bases lay between the germline ends. From germline, CDR1 is MDHEN and CDR2 SYDVKM. The DNA for the CDR3 is TGTGCCAGCAGCCCGGGTTGGGGCAGGGTCCAAGAGACCCAGTACTTC. It yields the protein CASSPGWGRVQETQYF.

This clone was seen once. The chain links TRBV4-3 to TRBJ2-7; no reliable D call. Trimming took 3 bases from V and 3 from J, leaving 9 bases between them. CDR3 length equals 13 residues. The germline gives CDR1 LGHNA, CDR2 YSLEER. DNA of the CDR3: TGCGCCAGCAGCCATAGCCCACACTACGAGCAGTACTTC. Translation: CASSHSPHYEQYF.

V gene TRBV5-1 combines with J gene TRBJ2-1, with 8 bases that match TRBD1. After removal of 4 bases from V and 6 bases from J, the junction contained 6 bases not matched to a gene. The CDR3 extends over 14 amino acids. Germline CDR1 reads SGHRS; CDR2 reads YFSETQ. The CDR3 sequence is CASSPPGQANEQFF. In DNA, the CDR3 is TGCGCCAGCAGCCCCCCGGGACAGGCCAATGAGCAGTTCTTC.

The rearrangement links TRBV5-1 to TRBJ2-1; TRBD2 aligns across 7 bases. Germline V CDR1 and CDR2: SGHRS, YFSETQ. V lost 4 bases to trimming and J lost 3 bases; unmatched junction nucleotides: 10. The CDR3 is 16 residues long. The CDR3 sequence is CASSSSTSVRYNEQFF. Written as DNA, the CDR3 is TGCGCCAGCAGCAGTAGCACTAGCGTCCGCTACAATGAGCAGTTCTTC.

This clone has only one observation. The rearrangement joins TRBV10-3 to TRBJ2-1, with D hard to call. There are 13 residues in the CDR3. With 7 bases removed from V and 9 bases from J, the gap between germline ends came to 16 bases. From germline, CDR1 is ENHRY and CDR2 SYGVKD. The CDR3 protein is CAITPSGVGEQFF. The DNA for the CDR3 is TGTGCCATCACCCCTTCTGGAGTGGGTGAGCAGTTCTTC.

This sequence joins TRBV7-2 and TRBJ2-3, with 7 bases that match TRBD1. The CDR3 consists of 15 residues. Germline V CDR1 and CDR2: SGHTA, FQGNSA. V lost 4 bases to trimming and J lost 3 bases; unmatched junction nucleotides: 7. The CDR3 protein is CASSSSGTETDTQYF. CDR3 nucleotides: TGTGCCAGCAGCTCATCCGGGACAGAAACAGATACGCAGTATTTT.

V and J are TRBV6-5 and TRBJ2-1; TRBD2 agrees at 9 bases. V trimming: 1 base; J trimming: 8 bases; junction bases outside the gene matches: 6. Germline V gives CDR1 MNHEY, CDR2 SVGAGI. The CDR3 runs 15 residues. DNA of the CDR3: TGTGCCAGCAGTTACTATCTAGCGGGAAAATATGAGCAGTTCTTC. It translates to CASSYYLAGKYEQFF.

The chain carries TRBV19 and TRBJ2-2, with 7 bases matching TRBD1. This CDR3 is built from 15 residues. The V gene end was trimmed by 7 bases and the J gene end by 8 bases; junction bases not matched to a gene: 13. Germline-derived CDR1 and CDR2 are LNHDA and SQIVND (reference sequence). CDR3 sequence reads: CASTEIRGKAGELFF. The CDR3 DNA reads as TGTGCCAGTACCGAGATCAGGGGGAAGGCGGGGGAGCTGTTTTTT.

J is TRBJ2-3 and V is TRBV7-9, with D possibly being TRBD1 or TRBD2 (5 bases each). Per the germline V gene, CDR1 is SEHNR and CDR2 is FQNEAQ (reference sequence). This CDR3 region has 15 residues. With 0 bases removed from V and 0 bases from J, the gap between germline ends came to 7 bases. Here the CDR3 reads CASSLAGPSTDTQYF. CDR3 nucleotides: TGTGCCAGCAGCTTAGCGGGACCAAGCACAGATACGCAGTATTTT.

This chain links TRBV29-1 with TRBJ1-2; TRBD1 might be the D (5 bases). V lost 3 bases and J lost 2, with 13 bases in between. The germline V gene encodes CDR1 SQVTM and CDR2 ANQGSEA. This CDR3 is 14 amino acids long. CDR3 residues: CSVDGLAGNYGYTF. The DNA for the CDR3 is TGCAGCGTTGATGGTCTTGCAGGGAACTATGGCTACACCTTC.

This rearrangement joins TRBV19 to TRBJ1-3; D not certain. The V and J ends lost 6 bases and 0 bases respectively, with 12 bases between them. This CDR3 comprises 15 residues. Per the germline V gene, CDR1 is LNHDA and CDR2 is SQIVND (reference sequence). The CDR3 DNA reads TGTGCCAGTAGGATCAGGATTGACTCTGGAAACACCATATATTTT. This gives the protein CASRIRIDSGNTIYF. The full variable domain, completed using reference TRBV19 and TRBJ1-3, is DGGITQSPKYLFRKEGQNVTLSCEQNLNHDAMYWYRQDPGQGLRLIYYSQIVNDFQKGDIAEGYSVSREKKESFPLTVTSAQKNPTAFYLCASRIRIDSGNTIYFGEGSWLTVV.

The chain has TRBV2 and TRBJ1-2; D perhaps matches TRBD1 (6 bases). CDR3 length: 14 residues. The germline CDR1 and CDR2 sequences are SNHLY and FYNNEI. Trimming removed 5 bases at V and 5 bases at J, with 15 bases between. Here the CDR3 reads CASSSTGRVYGYTF. Written as DNA, the CDR3 is TGTGCCAGCAGTTCTACAGGGAGGGTATATGGCTACACCTTC.

The chain combines TRBV29-1 with TRBJ2-5; the match to TRBD1 covers 7 bases. Trimming removed 4 bases from V and 1 base from J; junction bases left unmatched: 9. Germline values: CDR1 SQVTM, CDR2 ANQGSEA. The CDR3 runs to 15 residues. The CDR3 sequence is CSVGRQGRGQETQYF. CDR3 coding DNA: TGCAGCGTTGGAAGACAGGGACGGGGCCAAGAGACCCAGTACTTC.

The chain links TRBV28 to TRBJ2-4, with 9 bases aligning to TRBD2. Germline assignment: CDR1 MDHEN and CDR2 SYDVKM. The CDR3 has 15 residues. V was pared by 5 bases and J by 7 bases, with 9 bases of the junction left unmatched. Here the CDR3 DNA reads TGTGCCAGCAGTGGGACCGGCGGGAGGGGGAACATTCAGTACTTC. This sequence encodes CASSGTGGRGNIQYF.

The V and J genes are TRBV10-2 and TRBJ1-2; D is perhaps TRBD1 (6 bases). CDR1 WSHSY and CDR2 SAAADI come from the germline V gene. V was trimmed by 8 bases and J by 0 bases, leaving 10 bases between them. There are 13 residues in the CDR3. CDR3 region: CASGGQANYGYTF. The CDR3 region has the DNA TGCGCCAGCGGGGGGCAAGCTAACTATGGCTACACCTTC.

The V gene is TRBV6-1, the J gene TRBJ1-3; no reliable D call. The CDR3 extends over 16 amino acids. The germline V gene encodes CDR1 MNHNS and CDR2 SASEGT. V lost 2 bases and J lost 3, with 14 bases in between. CDR3 coding DNA: TGTGCCAGCAGTGAACCCCGACCTGCACGTGGAAACACCATATATTTT. Translation gives CASSEPRPARGNTIYF.